The rows below give T cell receptor beta chains drawn from one sample of a study of T cell responses to AZD1222 COVID-19 vaccine. Libraries were prepared by immunoSEQ multiplex PCR; TCRdb keeps only in-frame clonotypes and omits some of them. The table shows 150,000 to 250,000 clones, with roughly 90% occurring only once. Sample: peripheral blood, taken 28 days after the second AZD1222 dose. The receptors here all came from an adult who received the AZD1222 COVID-19 vaccine. The CDR3 runs from the conserved cysteine through the conserved F or W. The D gene is left open where the match is weak.

j_call | d_call | v_call | cdr3_aa | cdr3_nt
TRBJ2-6 | NA | TRBV24-1 | CATSGSLGANVLTF | TGTGCCACCAGTGGCAGTCTTGGGGCCAACGTCCTGACTTTC
TRBJ1-2 | NA | TRBV28 | CASSSRLTTYGYTF | TGTGCCAGCAGTTCCCGACTGACGACCTATGGCTACACCTTC
TRBJ2-7 | NA | TRBV28 | CASSLGTGPSSYEQYF | TGTGCCAGCAGTTTAGGAACAGGCCCGAGCTCCTACGAGCAGTACTTC
TRBJ2-5 | TRBD1 | TRBV11-2 | CASSPRTGGFQETQYF | TGTGCCAGCAGCCCCCGGACAGGGGGTTTCCAAGAGACCCAGTACTTC
TRBJ1-5 | NA | TRBV2 | CASSQDSRGNQPQHF | TGTGCCAGCAGTCAAGACAGCCGTGGCAATCAGCCCCAGCATTTT
TRBJ2-3 | TRBD2 | TRBV19 | CASSPLLASGTDTQYF | TGTGCCAGTAGCCCCCTACTAGCGTCGGGCACAGATACGCAGTATTTT
TRBJ1-5 | TRBD1 | TRBV6-5 | CASSSLDRGRGQPQHF | TGTGCCAGCAGTTCTTTGGACAGGGGGAGGGGTCAGCCCCAGCATTTT
TRBJ2-7 | NA | TRBV5-1 | CASSLPRQDHYEQYF | TGCGCCAGCAGCCTTCCTCGGCAGGACCACTACGAGCAGTACTTC
TRBJ1-6 | NA | TRBV7-3 | CASSLITGSPLHF | TGTGCCAGCAGCTTAATTACCGGTTCACCCCTCCACTTT
TRBJ1-4 | TRBD1 | TRBV28 | CASSLFQGGEKLFF | TGTGCCAGCAGTTTATTCCAGGGGGGCGAAAAACTGTTTTTT
TRBJ1-4 | NA | TRBV29-1 | CSVEGTATNEKLFF | TGCAGCGTTGAGGGGACTGCAACTAATGAAAAACTGTTTTTT
TRBJ2-1 | TRBD2 | TRBV14 | CASSTLAGGLYNEQFF | TGTGCCAGCTCAACTTTAGCGGGAGGTCTCTACAATGAGCAGTTCTTC
TRBJ1-1 | TRBD1 | TRBV7-9 | CASSLDRVGLNTEAFF | TGTGCCAGCAGCTTGGACAGGGTAGGGTTAAACACTGAAGCTTTCTTT
TRBJ1-1 | NA | TRBV5-1 | CASSLAVAEEAFF | TGCGCCAGCAGCTTGGCCGTGGCAGAAGAAGCTTTCTTT
TRBJ2-3 | NA | TRBV14 | CASSQDSGGATDTQYF | TGTGCCAGCAGCCAAGATAGTGGCGGCGCGACAGATACGCAGTATTTT
TRBJ2-3 | NA | TRBV3-1/TRBV3-2 | CASSQGRGTDTQYF | TGTGCCAGCAGCCAAGGAAGGGGGACAGATACGCAGTATTTT
TRBJ1-3 | NA | TRBV6-6 | CASTDAGNTIYF | TGTGCCAGCACCGATGCTGGAAACACCATATATTTT
TRBJ2-3 | NA | TRBV10-3 | CAISTRGGGTDTQYF | TGTGCCATCAGTACTAGAGGGGGGGGGACAGATACGCAGTATTTT
TRBJ2-1 | TRBD2 | TRBV10-1 | CASSPTTGTPSGSGTFDNEQFF | TGCGCCAGCAGCCCCACGACAGGGACGCCTAGCGGGAGTGGAACTTTCGACAATGAGCAGTTCTTC